The following is a T cell receptor (delta chain) sequence with its context. In this sample, this clone turned up a few times. Its antigen specificity is not known. With a far larger clone one base away, a read error is the likely cause. In the same sample, other DNA sequences code for this CDR3. This sample was taken from a study of gamma-delta T cells after stem cell transplantation (dated by TCRdb to about 2016). Library preparation used RT-PCR. Data came from an Illumina MiSeq. In TCRdb, clones were called once more from the public reads by CATT, and rows of identical DNA were later combined. Present in this sample are around 16,000 delta-chain clones, about 8.5% of which were seen just once. Clones ranked in the top ten supply roughly 57% of the sample. A distance of 22 bases separates the germline ends of V and J, which lose 1 base and 8 bases respectively. Reading from cysteine to phenylalanine, the CDR3 counts 17 amino acids. Of all the DNA, just the CDR3 is kept, 51 bases in frame from base 1. The germline V gene specifies GEAIGNYY as CDR1 and EKD as CDR2.

The sequenced sample consisted of gamma-delta T cells. The sequence is built from TRDV2 and TRDJ2, with the D gene call left open. The clonotype comes from a human donor. It is not recorded whose cells these are; they may come from a transplant donor. Here the CDR3 is given as CACDTLGRSPQKAQLFF. The DNA reads TGTGCCTGTGACACGCTCGGGCGATCCCCCCAAAAGGCACAACTCTTCTTT.